A selection of T cell receptor beta chains follows, all from one sample in a study of T cell repertoires in aging, cancer and after chemotherapy. TCRdb reprocessed the multiplex PCR reads via MiXCR and lists one record per CDR3 protein. Among thousands of distinct CDR3 sequences listed, less than 40% were seen once. Sequences were obtained from blood. These receptors originate from a human donor in good health. The CDR3 runs from the conserved cysteine through the conserved F or W. A D gene is named only where the DNA matches it firmly. A clone size is listed for some rows: how often the clone was seen (once, few, many), or a class if it is expanded.

TRBJ2-2 . TRBD1 TRBV27 TGTGCCATCAGTTTATCCGGGACAGGGGCCGGGGAGCTGTTTTTT CAISLSGTGAGELFF
TRBJ2-1 few TRBD1 TRBV6-1 TGTGCCAGCAGAGCAACAAAACCGGGACAGGGGGCGTACAATGAGCAGTTCTTC CASRATKPGQGAYNEQFF
TRBJ2-1 few . TRBV5-1 TGCGCCAGCAGCTTGGACGGGGACTCCTACAATGAGCAGTTCTTC CASSLDGDSYNEQFF
TRBJ1-2 . TRBD1 TRBV19 TGTGCCAGTAGCTTGGGGGGACAGCGGATCGAAACCTTC CASSLGGQRIETF
TRBJ2-7 medium-sized . TRBV29-1 TGCAGCGTCGGGGACAAATTCTACTACGAGCAGTACTTC CSVGDKFYYEQYF
TRBJ1-1 . . TRBV5-6 TGTGCCAGCAGCCTGACGGGGGGGAACACTGAAGCTTTCTTT CASSLTGGNTEAFF
TRBJ2-7 few TRBD1 TRBV27 TGTGCCAGCAGTTTAAGGGGACAGGCCACCTACGAGCAGTACTTC CASSLRGQATYEQYF
TRBJ1-1 . . TRBV19 TGTGCCGACCGAGAAGCTTTCTTT CADREAFF
TRBJ1-5 . . TRBV7-6 TGTGCCAGCACCGATAGCAATCAGCCCCAGCATTTT CASTDSNQPQHF
TRBJ2-5 once . TRBV6-5 TGTGCCAGCAGTCCCAAATCGCTAGCCAAAGAGACCCAGTACTTC CASSPKSLAKETQYF
TRBJ2-1 . . TRBV18 TGTGCCAGCTCACCACGTAGGACCTACAATGAGCAGTTCTTC CASSPRRTYNEQFF
TRBJ1-2 . . TRBV7-2 TGTGCCAGCAGCTTAGGGGGAGGGAACTGGGACTATGGCTACACCTTC CASSLGGGNWDYGYTF
TRBJ1-2 . TRBD1 TRBV20-1 TGCAGTGTACCGGGACAGTACTCCTATGGCTACACCTTC CSVPGQYSYGYTF
TRBJ2-1 . . TRBV12-3/TRBV12-4 TGTGCCAGCAGTCTCTCGGGACCCCTATACAATGAGCAGTTCTTC CASSLSGPLYNEQFF
TRBJ2-7 . . TRBV6-5 TGTGCCAGCAGTTACGAACTAAAAGGGAACGAGCAGTACTTC CASSYELKGNEQYF
TRBJ2-2 few . TRBV5-1 TGCGCCAGCAGCCCGACAGGGAACACCGGGGAGCTGTTTTTT CASSPTGNTGELFF
TRBJ1-1 . . TRBV29-1 TGCAGCGGTGAGGTGGCAGGAGGCACTGAAGCTTTCTTT CSGEVAGGTEAFF
TRBJ2-7 few TRBD2 TRBV27 TGTGCCAGCAGTCTCCGGACTAGCGGGGGGATGTACGAGCAGTACTTC CASSLRTSGGMYEQYF
TRBJ1-2 . . TRBV4-1 TGCGCCAGCAGCCCCACAGTAGACTATGGCTACACCTTC CASSPTVDYGYTF
TRBJ2-7 . TRBD1 TRBV7-2 TGTGCCAGCAGCCAAGGGGACAGAATCTCCTACGAGCAGTACTTC CASSQGDRISYEQYF
TRBJ1-1 . . TRBV7-4 TGTGCCAGCAGGGGGGAGGGGAACACTGAAGCTTTCTTT CASRGEGNTEAFF
TRBJ2-5 . TRBD1 TRBV11-1 TGTGCCAGCAGCTTAGTAGGACAGGTTGGGGAGACCCAGTACTTC CASSLVGQVGETQYF
TRBJ2-3 few . TRBV6-4 TGTGCCAGCAGTGACTCGGGGGACACAGATACGCAGTATTTT CASSDSGDTDTQYF
TRBJ1-2 few TRBD1 TRBV5-4 TGTGCCAGCCCGCCCCGGACAGGGGGGATCTATGGCTACACCTTC CASPPRTGGIYGYTF
TRBJ2-3 few TRBD1 TRBV6-5 TGTGCCAGCAGTTACTCCGTCCCGGGACAGGGAGCCACAGATACGCAGTATTTT CASSYSVPGQGATDTQYF
TRBJ2-7 . TRBD1 TRBV30 TGTGCCTGGAGTCCTAGGGGAATAGGGACAGGGGCGCCGACCTCCTACGAGCAGTACTTC CAWSPRGIGTGAPTSYEQYF
TRBJ2-4 medium-sized . TRBV19 TGTGCCAGTAGTATCATCTTGGACGGGCCGGGGATTCAGTACTTC CASSIILDGPGIQYF
TRBJ1-2 few . TRBV18 TGTGCCAGCTCACCGTTGGTAGGGTCGGAGGGCTACACCTTC CASSPLVGSEGYTF
TRBJ1-3 few . TRBV6-1 TGTGCCAGCAGCAGAGGGGAGAGCTCTGGAAACACCATATATTTT CASSRGESSGNTIYF
TRBJ1-1 . . TRBV18 TGTGCCAGCTCACCACCGGAGGGGAACACTGAAGCTTTCTTT CASSPPEGNTEAFF
TRBJ2-3 . TRBD1 TRBV29-1 TGCAGCGTTGAAGGACAGGGGTTCGCAGATACGCAGTATTTT CSVEGQGFADTQYF
TRBJ2-1 . TRBD2 TRBV24-1 TGTGCCACCAGTCTACCAGCGGGGGGGCCCTACAATGAGCAGTTCTTC CATSLPAGGPYNEQFF
TRBJ2-1 few . TRBV19 TGTGCCAGCAGCCCCGGACTCTTTAATGAGCAGTTCTTC CASSPGLFNEQFF
TRBJ2-1 . . TRBV5-6 TGTGCCAGCAGCTTGGACGGGGCCAGCTCCTACAATGAGCAGTTCTTC CASSLDGASSYNEQFF
TRBJ2-7 . TRBD2 TRBV10-3 TGTGCCGCAAATAGGGAGGGGTCCTACGAGCAGTACTTC CAANREGSYEQYF
TRBJ1-1 . . TRBV27 TGTGCCAGCAGTTTAAGTAGGGGGAGCACTGAAGCTTTCTTT CASSLSRGSTEAFF
TRBJ2-2 . . TRBV11-1 TGTGCCAGCAGCCCTACCCGGGGGCTTCTCACCGGGGAGCTGTTTTTT CASSPTRGLLTGELFF
TRBJ1-1 . . TRBV5-4 TGTGCCAGCAGCTTTGAGGGCAGGGGCGGGGATGAAGCTTTCTTT CASSFEGRGGDEAFF
TRBJ2-3 . TRBD1 TRBV7-2 TGTGCCAGCAGCTTCGGACAGGGGGGGAAAGCGCAGTATTTT CASSFGQGGKAQYF
TRBJ1-1 . . TRBV19 TGTGCCAGTAGTATCCCTTCGGCACGGCCCATGAACACTGAAGCTTTCTTT CASSIPSARPMNTEAFF
TRBJ1-5 . . TRBV12-3/TRBV12-4 TGTGCCAGCAGGCCAGCGGGAGGGCAGCCCCAGCATTTT CASRPAGGQPQHF
TRBJ1-5 . TRBD1 TRBV27 TGTGCCAGCAGCCTGGGACAGGGGAGACAGCCCCAGCATTTT CASSLGQGRQPQHF
TRBJ1-6 . . TRBV12-3/TRBV12-4 TGTGCCAGCAGTCACGGGAATTCACCCCTCCACTTT CASSHGNSPLHF
TRBJ2-1 medium-sized . TRBV15 TGTGCCACCAGCAGAGTTTCCGACAATAGCAATGAGCAGTTCTTC CATSRVSDNSNEQFF
TRBJ1-2 . . TRBV20-1 TGCAGTGCACATGTTTCTAACTATGGCTACACCTTC CSAHVSNYGYTF
TRBJ2-5 . . TRBV10-3 TGTGCCATCAGTGGCCAGGGAGCCGGAGAGACCCAGTACTTC CAISGQGAGETQYF
TRBJ2-2 once . TRBV14 TGTGCCAGCAGCCTTGGTGCAGGGGGGAGCGGGGAGCTGTTTTTT CASSLGAGGSGELFF
TRBJ2-1 few TRBD1 TRBV6-2/TRBV6-3 TGTGCCAGCAGTGGCCGGGACAGGGGTCATGAGCAGTTCTTC CASSGRDRGHEQFF
TRBJ1-1 . . TRBV12-3/TRBV12-4 TGTGCCAGCAGCAGTCCAGCCACTGAAGCTTTCTTT CASSSPATEAFF
TRBJ2-5 . . TRBV6-2/TRBV6-3 TGTGCCAGCAGTTACCCTGGGATCCCTGGACAGTTCCAAGAGACCCAGTACTTC CASSYPGIPGQFQETQYF
TRBJ1-4 . . TRBV13 TGTGCCAGCAGCTCCCGTAACGGCCATAATGAAAAACTGTTTTTT CASSSRNGHNEKLFF